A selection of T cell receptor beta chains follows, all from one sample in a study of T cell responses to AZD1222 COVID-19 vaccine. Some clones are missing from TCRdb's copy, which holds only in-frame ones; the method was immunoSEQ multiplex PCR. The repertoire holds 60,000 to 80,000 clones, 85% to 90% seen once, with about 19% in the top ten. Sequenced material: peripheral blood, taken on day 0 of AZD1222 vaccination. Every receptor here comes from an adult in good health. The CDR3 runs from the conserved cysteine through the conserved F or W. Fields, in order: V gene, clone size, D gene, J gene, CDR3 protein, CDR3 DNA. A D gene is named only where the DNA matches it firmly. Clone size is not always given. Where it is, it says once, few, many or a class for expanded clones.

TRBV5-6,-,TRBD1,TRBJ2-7,CASSQGGGYEQYF,TGTGCCAGCAGCCAAGGGGGCGGCTACGAGCAGTACTTC
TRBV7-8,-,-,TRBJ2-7,CASAGAYEQYF,TGTGCCAGCGCGGGGGCTTACGAGCAGTACTTC
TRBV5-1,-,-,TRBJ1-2,CASSLWGRNYGYTF,TGCGCCAGCAGCTTATGGGGCAGGAACTATGGCTACACCTTC
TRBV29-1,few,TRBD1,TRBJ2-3,CSGEGQGAWDTQYF,TGCAGCGGAGAAGGACAGGGGGCATGGGATACGCAGTATTTT
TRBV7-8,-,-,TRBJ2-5,CASHRGTQYF,TGTGCCAGCCATAGAGGCACCCAGTACTTC
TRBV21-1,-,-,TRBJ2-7,CASSPSGLSSYEQYF,TGTGCCAGCAGCCCCTCAGGGCTCAGCTCCTACGAGCAGTACTTC
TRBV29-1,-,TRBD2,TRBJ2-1,CSVFGGGRSNEQFF,TGCAGCGTTTTCGGCGGGGGACGTAGCAATGAGCAGTTCTTC
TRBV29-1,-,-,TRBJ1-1,CSVELTGTFEAFF,TGCAGCGTTGAACTCACCGGGACATTTGAAGCTTTCTTT
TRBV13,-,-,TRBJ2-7,CASSARGGGRASYEQYF,TGTGCCAGCAGCGCCAGGGGAGGGGGACGGGCCTCCTACGAGCAGTACTTC
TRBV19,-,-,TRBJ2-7,CASSKGQLYEQYF,TGTGCCAGTAGTAAAGGCCAGCTGTACGAGCAGTACTTC
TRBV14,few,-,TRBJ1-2,CASSLSAGTSNYGYTF,TGTGCCAGCAGCCTAAGCGCAGGGACGAGTAACTATGGCTACACCTTC
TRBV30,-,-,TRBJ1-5,CAWSVMENQPQHF,TGTGCCTGGAGTGTTATGGAGAATCAGCCCCAGCATTTT
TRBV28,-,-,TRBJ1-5,CASIDPVLRGNQPQHF,TGTGCCAGCATTGACCCGGTCCTTCGCGGCAATCAGCCCCAGCATTTT
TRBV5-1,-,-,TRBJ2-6,CASSATGSGANVLTF,TGCGCCAGCAGCGCAACAGGGTCTGGGGCCAACGTCCTGACTTTC
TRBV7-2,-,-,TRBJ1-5,CASSTKDSNQPQHF,TGTGCCAGCAGCACCAAGGACAGCAATCAGCCCCAGCATTTT
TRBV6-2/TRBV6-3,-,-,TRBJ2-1,CASSYSTSPPAEQFF,TGTGCCAGCAGTTACTCGACTAGTCCCCCCGCTGAGCAGTTCTTC
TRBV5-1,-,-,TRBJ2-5,CASSLPDPRETQYF,TGCGCCAGCAGCTTGCCTGACCCTCGGGAGACCCAGTACTTC
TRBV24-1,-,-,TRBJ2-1,CATHQPVGVPYNEQFF,TGTGCCACCCATCAGCCCGTAGGAGTTCCTTACAATGAGCAGTTCTTC
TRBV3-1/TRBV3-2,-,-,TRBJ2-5,CASSQVLGSFQETQYF,TGTGCCAGCAGCCAAGTTTTGGGGAGCTTCCAAGAGACCCAGTACTTC
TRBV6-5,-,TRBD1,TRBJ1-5,CASSIAGGFNQPQHF,TGTGCCAGCAGTATCGCAGGGGGATTTAATCAGCCCCAGCATTTT
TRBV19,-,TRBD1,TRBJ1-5,CASSVYRGGQANQPQHF,TGTGCCAGTAGTGTATACAGGGGGGGACAGGCAAATCAGCCCCAGCATTTT
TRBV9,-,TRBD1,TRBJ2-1,CASSASIGGWGSSYNEQFF,TGTGCCAGCAGCGCCTCCATAGGGGGCTGGGGCAGCTCCTACAATGAGCAGTTCTTC
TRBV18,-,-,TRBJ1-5,CASSPPGGGSNQPQHF,TGTGCCAGCTCACCACCCGGGGGAGGTAGCAATCAGCCCCAGCATTTT
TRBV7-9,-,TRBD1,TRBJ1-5,CASSRGQEAGNQPQHF,TGTGCCAGCAGCAGAGGACAGGAGGCGGGCAATCAGCCCCAGCATTTT
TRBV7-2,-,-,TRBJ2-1,CASSGRRARRYNEQFF,TGTGCCAGCAGCGGAAGACGTGCCAGGCGATACAATGAGCAGTTCTTC
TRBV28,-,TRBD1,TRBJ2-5,CASSIRDRLGQTQYF,TGTGCCAGCAGTATCCGGGACAGGCTCGGGCAGACCCAGTACTTC
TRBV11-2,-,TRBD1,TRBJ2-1,CASTDSGQGPSSSYNEQFF,TGTGCCAGCACCGACTCGGGACAGGGCCCCTCTTCGTCCTACAATGAGCAGTTCTTC
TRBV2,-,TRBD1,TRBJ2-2,CASRIDRGNTGELFF,TGTGCCAGCAGGATCGACAGGGGCAACACCGGGGAGCTGTTTTTT